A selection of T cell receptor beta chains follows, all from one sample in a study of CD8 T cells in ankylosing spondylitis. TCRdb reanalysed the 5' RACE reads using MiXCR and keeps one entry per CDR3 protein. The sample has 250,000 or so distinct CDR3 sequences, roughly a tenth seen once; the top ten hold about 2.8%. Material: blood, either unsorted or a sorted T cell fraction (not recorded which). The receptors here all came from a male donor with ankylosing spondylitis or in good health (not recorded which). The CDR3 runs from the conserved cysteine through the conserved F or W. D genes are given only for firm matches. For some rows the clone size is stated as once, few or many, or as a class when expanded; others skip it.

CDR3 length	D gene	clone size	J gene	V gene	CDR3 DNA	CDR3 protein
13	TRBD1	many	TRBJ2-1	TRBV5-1	TGCGCCAGCAGTACAGGGGGTACCAATGAGCAGTTCTTC	CASSTGGTNEQFF
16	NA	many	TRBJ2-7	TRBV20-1	TGCAGTGCTAATAATATCGGGGGACCGAGGGCCTCCGAGCAGTACTTC	CSANNIGGPRASEQYF
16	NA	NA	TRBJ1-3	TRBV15	TGTGCCACCAGCAGAGTGGGCCCAGGAGTCGGAAACACCATATATTTT	CATSRVGPGVGNTIYF
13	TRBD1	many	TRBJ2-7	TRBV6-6	TGTGCCAGCAGCTTGGAAGACAGGGCGGCGCAGTACTTC	CASSLEDRAAQYF
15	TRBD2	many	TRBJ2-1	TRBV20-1	TGCAGTGCTCTCCGGACTAGCGGGGCCCCCAATGAGCAGTTCTTC	CSALRTSGAPNEQFF
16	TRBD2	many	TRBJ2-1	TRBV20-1	TGCAGTGCTAGAGACCTGGGACTAGCGGCGTACAATGAGCAGTTCTTC	CSARDLGLAAYNEQFF
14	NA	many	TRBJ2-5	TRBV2	TGTGCCAGCAGTGATCAGGGCAACCAAGAGACCCAGTACTTC	CASSDQGNQETQYF
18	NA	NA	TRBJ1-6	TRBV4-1	TGCGCCAGCAGCCAAGGACAGAGCCTTAGCTCCTATAATTCACCCCTCCACTTT	CASSQGQSLSSYNSPLHF
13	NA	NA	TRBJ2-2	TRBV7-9	TGTGCCAGCAGCCTTGGGCCCGATGGGGGGCTGTTTTTT	CASSLGPDGGLFF
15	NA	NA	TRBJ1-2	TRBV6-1	TGTGCCAGCAGCTTGCCGGCCGCCCTGAACTATGGCTACACCTTC	CASSLPAALNYGYTF
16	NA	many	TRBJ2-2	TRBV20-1	TGCAGTGCGGCTCGGGAGCCCAACTCGGACACCGGGGAGCTGTTTTTT	CSAAREPNSDTGELFF
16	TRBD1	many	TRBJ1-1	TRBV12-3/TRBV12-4	TGTGCCAGCAGTCTCGACAGGGGGCGAGGTCAGACTGAAGCTTTCTTT	CASSLDRGRGQTEAFF
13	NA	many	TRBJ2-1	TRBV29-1	TGCAGCGTTGATAGGTGGGAGAACCATGAGCAGTTCTTC	CSVDRWENHEQFF
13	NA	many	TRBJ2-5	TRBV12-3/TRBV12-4	TGTGCCAGCAGTTTGTTGCAGGAAGAGACCCAGTACTTC	CASSLLQEETQYF
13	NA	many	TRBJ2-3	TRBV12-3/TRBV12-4	TGTGCCAGCAGAAAGGACTACACAGATACGCAGTATTTT	CASRKDYTDTQYF
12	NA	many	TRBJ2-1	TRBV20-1	TGCAGTGCGACGGGACTGAGCGATGAGCAGTTCTTC	CSATGLSDEQFF
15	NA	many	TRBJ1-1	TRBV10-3	TGTGCCATCAGTCCAACGGCGGCAGGAAGGACTGAAGCTTTCTTT	CAISPTAAGRTEAFF
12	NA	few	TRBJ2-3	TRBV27	TGTGCCAGCAGTATAGACCCCAATACGCAGTATTTT	CASSIDPNTQYF
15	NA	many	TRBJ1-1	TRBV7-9	TGTGCCAGCAGCTACTCGGGGGCCCTGAACACTGAAGCTTTCTTT	CASSYSGALNTEAFF
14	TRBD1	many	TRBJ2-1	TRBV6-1	TGTGCCGTCTCCGGGACAGGGGGCTACAATGAGCAGTTCTTC	CAVSGTGGYNEQFF
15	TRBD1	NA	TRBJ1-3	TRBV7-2	TGTGCCAGCAGCTTATATAAGGGGGCGGGAAACACCATATATTTT	CASSLYKGAGNTIYF
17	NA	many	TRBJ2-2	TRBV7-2	TGTGCCAGCAGCCCCCGGGGAGTTACAGGCGGCCCCGGGGAGCTGTTTTTT	CASSPRGVTGGPGELFF
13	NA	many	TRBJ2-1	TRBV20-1	TGCAGTGCTATGACCGGGAGATGGGATGAGCAGTTCTTC	CSAMTGRWDEQFF
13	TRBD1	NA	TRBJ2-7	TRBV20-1	TGCAGTGCCGGGGGACAGGCCGACTACGAGCAGTACTTC	CSAGGQADYEQYF
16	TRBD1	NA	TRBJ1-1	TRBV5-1	TGCGCCAGCAGCTTGGGGGCAGGGGGCTTAAACACTGAAGCTTTCTTT	CASSLGAGGLNTEAFF
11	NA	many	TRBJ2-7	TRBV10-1	TGCGCCACCTCAGCCGGTTACGAGCAGTACTTC	CATSAGYEQYF
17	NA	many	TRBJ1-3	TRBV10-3	TGTGCCATCAGTGAAGTCGGGATGCCCATCTCTGGAAACACCATATATTTT	CAISEVGMPISGNTIYF
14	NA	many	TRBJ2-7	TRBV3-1	TGTGCCAGCAGCATTGGACAGTTATCCTACGAGCAGTACTTC	CASSIGQLSYEQYF
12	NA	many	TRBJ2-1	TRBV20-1	TGCAGTGCTAGAGCCCATAGCGGTGAGCAGTTCTTC	CSARAHSGEQFF
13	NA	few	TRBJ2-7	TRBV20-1	TGCAGTGCTAGGGGAACACCCTCCTACGAGCAGTACTTC	CSARGTPSYEQYF
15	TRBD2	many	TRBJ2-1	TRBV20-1	TGCAGTGCGTCTAGGGGGGCTAGCGGGGGCGATGAGCAGTTCTTC	CSASRGASGGDEQFF
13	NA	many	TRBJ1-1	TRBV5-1	TGCGCCAGCAGCTTGTTGGGGGACACTGAAGCTTTCTTT	CASSLLGDTEAFF
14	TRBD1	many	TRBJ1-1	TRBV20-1	TGCAGTGCTAGTACAGGGGCCTTTAACACTGAAGCTTTCTTT	CSASTGAFNTEAFF
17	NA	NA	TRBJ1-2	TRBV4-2	TGTGCCAGCAGCCAAGAGGGTGGAGCAGCGACTAACTATGGCTACACCTTC	CASSQEGGAATNYGYTF
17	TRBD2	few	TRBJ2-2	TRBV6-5	TGTGCCAGCAGTTACTCTCTACTAGCGGGTCGCACCGGGGAGCTGTTTTTT	CASSYSLLAGRTGELFF
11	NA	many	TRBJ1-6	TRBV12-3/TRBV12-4	TGTGCCAGCAGTCTAAATTCACCCCTCCACTTT	CASSLNSPLHF
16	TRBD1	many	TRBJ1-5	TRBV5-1	TGCGCCAGCAGCTCGGGACAGGGGGCGCCGGATCAGCCCCAGCATTTT	CASSSGQGAPDQPQHF